The 28 T cell receptor beta chains below come from one sample, sequenced in a study of blood T cell repertoires in COVID-19. TCRdb keeps only in-frame clones here, not all; method: immunoSEQ multiplex PCR. Seen here are 150,000 to 200,000 clones, roughly nine tenths observed once, and the top ten hold around 2.3%. The source material was peripheral blood. The origin of the receptors is a man in his 70s with active or convalescent COVID-19.

V and J are TRBV5-1 and TRBJ2-5; 7 bases map to TRBD2. Trimming at V came to 7 bases and at J to 5 bases, leaving 23 bases not matched to a gene. This CDR3 region has 18 residues. CDR1 and CDR2 (germline): SGHRS, YFSETQ. Written as DNA, the CDR3 is TGCGCCAGCGGCCGTGACCTCGGGCGGGAGTCGGGGAGGGAGACCCAGTACTTC. This sequence encodes CASGRDLGRESGRETQYF.

The rearrangement links TRBV6-2 or TRBV6-3 to TRBJ2-3, with D perhaps TRBD2 (5 bases). CDR3 size: 17 residues. V shed 4 bases and J shed 0 bases, with 17 bases lying between them. Germline V lookup: CDR1 MNHEY, CDR2 SVGEGT. The CDR3 spells CASSSPRTGPSTDTQYF. The CDR3 DNA reads as TGTGCCAGCAGTTCCCCCCGGACTGGACCTAGCACAGATACGCAGTATTTT.

The chain employs TRBV5-4 and TRBJ2-1, with D maybe TRBD1 (5 bases). The germline CDR1 and CDR2 sequences are SGHNT and YYREEE (reference sequence). The CDR3 runs to 13 residues. Trimming shortened V by 3 bases and J by 6 bases, and 10 bases separated the two germline ends. CDR3 DNA: TGTGCCAGCAGCTCCACAGGATTCAATGAGCAGTTCTTC. This encodes CASSSTGFNEQFF.

The gene calls are TRBV19 and TRBJ1-6, with 8 nucleotides matching TRBD1. CDR1 is LNHDA, CDR2 SQIVND, per germline (reference sequence). There are 14 residues in the CDR3. With V trimmed by 9 bases and J by 8 bases, 9 bases remained unmatched. Here the CDR3 DNA reads TGTGCCAGCGCTAACCAGGGGGCGGATTCACCCCTCCACTTT. This translates into CASANQGADSPLHF.

The genes are TRBV5-4 and TRBJ2-7; 7 bases line up with TRBD2. The CDR3 is 13 amino acids. V shed 1 base, J shed 7 bases, and the junction held 5 bases outside the gene matches. CDR1 and CDR2 (germline): SGHNT, YYREEE (reference sequence). The CDR3 DNA follows: TGTGCCAGCAGCTTGAGGGCTAGCGGTGAGCAGTACTTC. As protein: CASSLRASGEQYF.

V gene TRBV11-3 combines with J gene TRBJ2-1; 10 bases match TRBD2. Germline V gene sequence: CDR1 SGHNT, CDR2 YENEEA. V shed 4 bases, J shed 0 bases, and the junction held 6 bases outside the gene matches. This CDR3 is 17 amino acids long. CDR3 sequence reads: CASSSEREGSSYNEQFF. Here the CDR3 DNA reads TGTGCCAGCAGCTCAGAGCGGGAGGGGAGCTCCTACAATGAGCAGTTCTTC.

This chain joins TRBV6-5 and TRBJ1-5; 9 bases agree with TRBD1. Germline V gene lookup returns CDR1 MNHEY and CDR2 SVGAGI. The CDR3 loop spans 15 amino acids. The trim removed 6 bases at V and 2 bases at J, leaving 5 bases unmatched. The CDR3 nucleotides read TGTGCCAGCAGCCGGACAGGGGTAGGCAATCAGCCCCAGCATTTT. Protein product: CASSRTGVGNQPQHF.

This chain joins TRBV3-1 (or the pseudogene TRBV3-2) and TRBJ1-4; D is undetermined. Per the germline V gene, CDR1 is LGHDT and CDR2 is YNNKEL (reference sequence). The germline V and J ends were trimmed by 5 bases and 0 bases, with 13 bases remaining between them. The CDR3 consists of 16 residues. This CDR3 reads CASSKRSTATNEKLFF. CDR3 nucleotide sequence: TGTGCCAGCAGCAAAAGAAGCACTGCAACTAATGAAAAACTGTTTTTT.

This clone is a singleton in its sample. The J gene is TRBJ2-7, the V gene TRBV10-2; possible D gene TRBD2, 5 bases. CDR3 size: 15 residues. V lost 6 bases, J lost 5 bases, and 20 bases lay in between. The germline V gene encodes CDR1 WSHSY and CDR2 SAAADI. CDR3 nucleotides: TGCGCCAGCAGACTAGGGCGATCTCTTGCCGACGAGCAGTACTTC. Translated: CASRLGRSLADEQYF.

This clone was seen a handful of times. J is TRBJ2-4 and V is TRBV10-2, with D possibly matching TRBD2 (5 bases). Looked up from germline, CDR1 is WSHSY and CDR2 is SAAADI. V was trimmed by 2 bases and J by 4 bases, leaving 12 bases between them. This CDR3 region has 15 residues. CDR3 in amino acids: CASSEEGLGKNIQYF. The CDR3 DNA reads as TGCGCCAGCAGTGAGGAGGGCTTGGGGAAAAACATTCAGTACTTC.

This chain links TRBV7-2 with TRBJ2-5; no clear D. The CDR3 runs 17 residues. The V end was cut by 1 base, the J end by 4 bases, with 19 bases between. Germline V gene lookup returns CDR1 SGHTA and CDR2 FQGNSA. The DNA for the CDR3 is TGTGCCAGCAGCTTAGTACCATACCCTCGGTTTGGAGAGACCCAGTACTTC. Its protein product is CASSLVPYPRFGETQYF.

V and J are TRBV7-2 and TRBJ2-3, with D possibly matching TRBD2 (6 bases). The CDR3 spans 17 residues. CDR1 SGHTA and CDR2 FQGNSA come from the germline V gene. V lost 1 base and J lost 0, with 14 bases in between. The CDR3 loop is CASSLGGSGPSTDTQYF. DNA of the CDR3: TGTGCCAGCAGCTTAGGGGGGAGCGGGCCTAGCACAGATACGCAGTATTTT.

The V and J genes are TRBV7-2 and TRBJ2-1; 13 nucleotides line up with TRBD2. Germline CDR1 and CDR2: SGHTA and FQGNSA. The CDR3 spans 14 residues. With 1 base clipped from V and 9 bases from J, the junction kept 0 bases outside the gene matches. This CDR3 reads CASSLGLAGGEQFF. The CDR3 region has the DNA TGTGCCAGCAGCTTAGGACTAGCGGGAGGTGAGCAGTTCTTC. Full variable domain (outside the CDR3, taken from reference TRBV7-2 and TRBJ2-1): GAGVSQSPSNKVTEKGKDVELRCDPISGHTALYWYRQSLGQGLEFLIYFQGNSAPDKSGLPSDRFSAERTGGSVSTLTIQRTQQEDSAVYLCASSLGLAGGEQFFGPGTRLTVL.

This sequence joins TRBV19 and TRBJ2-5, with D hard to call. The CDR3 covers 13 residues. Trimming removed 5 bases at V and 5 bases at J, with 12 bases between. CDR1 and CDR2 (germline): LNHDA, SQIVND (reference sequence). The chain's CDR3 is CASSLPAGETQYF. The CDR3 DNA sequence: TGTGCCAGTAGTCTACCAGCCGGGGAGACCCAGTACTTC. Using reference TRBV19 and TRBJ2-5 for the parts outside the CDR3, the full variable domain is DGGITQSPKYLFRKEGQNVTLSCEQNLNHDAMYWYRQDPGQGLRLIYYSQIVNDFQKGDIAEGYSVSREKKESFPLTVTSAQKNPTAFYLCASSLPAGETQYFGPGTRLLVL.

The chain has TRBV21-1 and TRBJ1-6. TRBV21-1 is a documented pseudogene. The CDR3 has 22 residues. CDR3 bases: TGTGCCAGCAGCAAAGTTTCTTGGTCGGAGATCTCATTAAGGACCTATAATTCACCCCTCCACTTT. Translation: CASSKVSWSEISLRTYNSPLHF.

The rearrangement links TRBV19 to TRBJ1-1; D is possibly TRBD1 (6 bases). CDR3 length: 15 residues. The V end lost 7 bases, the J end lost 4 bases, and 19 bases lay between the germline ends. Per the germline V gene, CDR1 is LNHDA and CDR2 is SQIVND (reference sequence). CDR3 protein: CASNPGGLGGTEAFF. The CDR3 DNA follows: TGTGCCAGTAACCCGGGGGGGCTTGGGGGCACTGAAGCTTTCTTT.

This clone appeared a single time. The genes are TRBV28 and TRBJ2-7; a possible D gene is TRBD2 (6 bases). With 5 bases removed from V and 4 bases from J, the gap between germline ends came to 18 bases. The CDR3 is made up of 15 amino acids. CDR1 MDHEN and CDR2 SYDVKM come from the germline V gene. The CDR3 loop is CASSVRGSSGYEQYF. DNA of the CDR3: TGTGCCAGCAGTGTCCGGGGGTCCTCGGGTTACGAGCAGTACTTC.

The rearrangement uses TRBV10-2 and TRBJ1-3; tentative D call: TRBD1 (5 bases). Germline V gene sequence: CDR1 WSHSY, CDR2 SAAADI. The germline V and J ends were trimmed by 4 bases and 4 bases, with 11 bases remaining between them. CDR3 length: 14 amino acids. The DNA of the CDR3 is TGCGCCAGCAGTGGGGGTCGGGGGGGAAACACCATATATTTT. It encodes CASSGGRGGNTIYF.

The CDR3 DNA follows: TGTGCCAGCAGCCAACAGGGGGTCAGGACTGAAGCTTTCTTT. Translating gives CASSQQGVRTEAFF. V gene TRBV28 combines with J gene TRBJ1-1; TRBD1 agrees at 8 bases. This CDR3 is built from 14 residues. The germline V gene has CDR1 MDHEN and CDR2 SYDVKM. The V gene end was trimmed by 6 bases and the J gene end by 5 bases; junction bases not matched to a gene: 8.

CDR3 in DNA: TGTGCTAGTGGCCCCGACAGGGCAGGTGACAATGAGCAGTTCTTC. Protein product: CASGPDRAGDNEQFF. V usage is TRBV12-5 and J usage is TRBJ2-1, with 7 bases lining up with TRBD1. Trimming removed 6 bases from V and 5 bases from J; junction bases left unmatched: 10. Per germline, CDR1 LGHNT and CDR2 FRNRAP. This CDR3 has 15 residues. The full variable domain, completed using reference TRBV12-5 and TRBJ2-1, is DARVTQTPRHKVTEMGQEVTMRCQPILGHNTVFWYRQTMMQGLELLAYFRNRAPLDDSGMPKDRFSAEMPDATLATLKIQPSEPRDSAVYFCASGPDRAGDNEQFFGPGTRLTVL.

This clone turned up a few times. The chain uses TRBV5-1 and TRBJ2-5; 10 positions match TRBD2. J lost 1 base, V lost 0 bases, and 3 bases had no gene match. Germline CDR1 SGHRS, CDR2 YFSETQ. This CDR3 has 16 residues. CDR3 region: CASSLGLAGVQETQYF. CDR3 DNA: TGCGCCAGCAGCTTGGGTCTAGCGGGGGTCCAAGAGACCCAGTACTTC. Together with reference TRBV5-1 and TRBJ2-5, the CDR3 gives the full variable domain: KAGVTQTPRYLIKTRGQQVTLSCSPISGHRSVSWYQQTPGQGLQFLFEYFSETQRNKGNFPGRFSGRQFSNSRSEMNVSTLELGDSALYLCASSLGLAGVQETQYFGPGTRLLVL.

This clone was detected a few times. The genes are TRBV6-1 and TRBJ2-1, with D tentatively TRBD1 (6 bases). Germline lookup yields CDR1 MNHNS and CDR2 SASEGT. The CDR3 sequence is 16 residues long. The V end was cut by 4 bases, the J end by 5 bases, with 18 bases between. Here the CDR3 reads CASSAYRDIPNNEQFF. The CDR3, as DNA: TGTGCCAGCAGTGCTTACCGGGACATACCGAACAATGAGCAGTTCTTC.

The chain is built from TRBV6-5 and TRBJ1-1; TRBD1 matches 7 bases. From germline, CDR1 is MNHEY and CDR2 SVGAGI. V shed 4 bases, J shed 4 bases, and the junction held 6 bases outside the gene matches. This CDR3 spans 14 amino acids. The CDR3 reads CASSSGGTGTEAFF. The DNA for the CDR3 is TGTGCCAGCAGTTCAGGGGGGACGGGCACTGAAGCTTTCTTT.

DNA for the CDR3: TGTGCCAGCAGCTCTCTAGCGGGAGGGAAAGAGACCCAGTACTTC. Protein: CASSSLAGGKETQYF. V gene TRBV7-9 combines with J gene TRBJ2-5; 12 nucleotides align to TRBD2. Trimming cost V 4 bases and J 3 bases; bases outside gene matches: 3. Per the germline V gene, CDR1 is SEHNR and CDR2 is FQNEAQ (reference sequence). The CDR3 contains 15 residues. The complete variable domain, with remaining parts taken from reference TRBV7-9 and TRBJ2-5, reads DTGVSQNPRHKITKRGQNVTFRCDPISEHNRLYWYRQTLGQGPEFLTYFQNEAQLEKSRLLSDRFSAERPKGSFSTLEIQRTEQGDSAMYLCASSSLAGGKETQYFGPGTRLLVL.

The rearrangement joins TRBV19 to TRBJ1-5; D is unclear. The germline CDR1 and CDR2 sequences are LNHDA and SQIVND (reference sequence). The CDR3 covers 14 residues. Trimming removed 0 bases at V and 4 bases at J, with 7 bases between. This CDR3 reads CASSIEGWNQPQHF. CDR3 sequence (DNA): TGTGCCAGTAGTATAGAGGGCTGGAATCAGCCCCAGCATTTT.

The chain joins TRBV6-5 to TRBJ1-5, with D perhaps matching TRBD1 (6 bases). From germline, CDR1 is MNHEY and CDR2 SVGAGI. V was pared by 2 bases and J by 6 bases, with 11 bases between. CDR3 length: 14 residues. CDR3 DNA: TGTGCCAGCAGTTACGTCAGGGGTGGTCAGCCCCAGCATTTT. Translated, it gives CASSYVRGGQPQHF.

The chain links TRBV30 to TRBJ1-3; 7 nucleotides align to TRBD1. J was trimmed by 4 bases and V by 3 bases; bases with no gene match: 9. Germline V CDR1 and CDR2: GTSNPN, SVGIG (reference sequence). This CDR3 region has 15 residues. The CDR3 nucleotides are TGTGCCTGGAGGGGGTCCGGACAGGCAGGAAACACCATATATTTT. Translating gives CAWRGSGQAGNTIYF.

This chain uses TRBV7-2 with TRBJ2-1; possible D gene TRBD1, 5 bases. The CDR3 length is 13 residues. Between the trimmed V and J ends, which lost 2 bases and 10 bases, there was a span of 12 bases. Germline V gene data show CDR1 as SGHTA and CDR2 as FQGNSA. CDR3 amino acids: CASSLHQGREQFF. The CDR3 coding sequence is TGTGCCAGCAGCTTACACCAGGGCCGAGAGCAGTTCTTC.